The clone carrying this TCR beta chain was seen just once. Antigen unknown. PCR involved 60 Vbeta and 13 Jbeta primers. Measured with immunoSEQ multiplex PCR; TCRdb has only the in-frame clones, and not every one. The table has some 120,000 clones, 70% seen once. The record originates from a study of cytomegalovirus exposure and HLA in healthy donors. Study in general: The Caucasian-associated ancestry cluster contained roughly four fifths of the 398 genotyped donors.

Germline loops: CDR1 LGHNA, CDR2 YSLEER. The CDR3 contains 18 residues. The J segment lost 5 bases and the V segment lost 0 bases, leaving 13 bases of the junction unmatched. General study findings and limits: Among CMV-associated TCR beta chains, most appeared HLA-restricted in a later analysis. TRBV6-2, TRBV6-3 and some other V segments were unresolvable in 87-base-pair reads.

The sequencing sample was made of PBMCs. The sequence came from a man aged 25-40 years in good health and CMV-seropositive. This chain links TRBV4-3 with TRBJ2-1; TRBD2 aligns across 7 bases. The CDR3 DNA sequence: TGCGCCAGCAGCCAAGAGGACTTTTGGGCTAGCGGCCACAATGAGCAGTTCTTC. Protein: CASSQEDFWASGHNEQFF.